A selection of T cell receptor beta chains follows, all from one sample in a study of cytomegalovirus exposure and HLA in healthy donors. The data were produced by immunoSEQ multiplex PCR, yet TCRdb's version contains in-frame clones alone and is incomplete. The sample contains more than 45,000 clones, just under 95% of which appear only once. The specimen was PBMCs. Receptors originate from a man aged 18-30 years in good health and CMV-seronegative. Both conserved end residues are part of each CDR3. The D gene is left open where the match is weak. A clone size is listed for some rows: how often the clone was seen (once, few, many), or a class if it is expanded.

v_gene	abundance	d_gene	j_gene	CDR3aa	CDR3nt
TRBV28	.	.	TRBJ1-5	CASSLYSARAYQPQHF	TGTGCCAGCAGTTTATATTCGGCGAGGGCTTATCAGCCCCAGCATTTT
TRBV4-2	.	.	TRBJ1-1	CASSQDATLNTEAFF	TGTGCCAGCAGCCAAGACGCGACACTGAACACTGAAGCTTTCTTT
TRBV11-2	once	.	TRBJ1-3	CASRGVLSSSGNTIYF	TGTGCCAGCAGAGGGGTCCTTTCAAGCTCTGGAAACACCATATATTTT
TRBV27	.	TRBD2	TRBJ2-1	CASGPPGLAGGDGYNEQFF	TGTGCCAGCGGACCACCGGGACTAGCGGGAGGGGATGGCTACAATGAGCAGTTCTTC
TRBV6-5	.	.	TRBJ1-4	CASSPGVPNEKLFF	TGTGCCAGCAGCCCAGGGGTCCCAAATGAAAAACTGTTTTTT
TRBV5-1	.	.	TRBJ2-2	CASSSSLIPGGELFF	TGCGCCAGCAGCTCGTCGCTCATTCCAGGCGGGGAGCTGTTTTTT
TRBV5-1	.	TRBD1	TRBJ2-3	CASSIQPGQGKTDTQYF	TGCGCCAGCAGCATTCAACCGGGACAGGGAAAAACAGATACGCAGTATTTT
TRBV7-2	.	TRBD1	TRBJ1-2	CASSDRRGQGYTF	TGTGCCAGCAGCGACCGCAGGGGGCAAGGCTACACCTTC
TRBV28	.	.	TRBJ1-1	CASSLPSTEAFF	TGTGCCAGCAGTCTTCCGAGCACTGAAGCTTTCTTT
TRBV7-8	.	.	TRBJ2-1	CASSLFPSGDEQFF	TGTGCCAGCAGCTTATTTCCCAGCGGCGATGAGCAGTTCTTC
TRBV18	.	TRBD2	TRBJ2-3	CASSPTGLAGGTDTQYF	TGTGCCAGCTCACCAACGGGACTAGCGGGAGGGACAGATACGCAGTATTTT
TRBV19	.	.	TRBJ2-7	CASSIGAAAYEQYF	TGTGCCAGTAGTATCGGTGCGGCAGCCTACGAGCAGTACTTC
TRBV11-3	.	.	TRBJ2-5	CASSLGGYGGRETQYF	TGTGCCAGCAGCTTAGGAGGTTACGGCGGGCGGGAGACCCAGTACTTC
TRBV7-3	.	TRBD1	TRBJ2-7	CASSFDRDNEQYF	TGTGCCAGCAGCTTCGACAGGGATAACGAGCAGTACTTC
TRBV27	.	.	TRBJ1-2	CASRPTDRYGYTF	TGTGCCAGCAGACCAACAGATAGATATGGCTACACCTTC
TRBV5-1	once	.	TRBJ2-5	CASSLYGSQETQYF	TGCGCCAGCAGCTTGTACGGGAGCCAAGAGACCCAGTACTTC
TRBV5-8	.	TRBD2	TRBJ2-1	CASSPRVGSGGYNEQFF	TGTGCCAGCAGCCCGAGGGTAGGTAGCGGGGGCTACAATGAGCAGTTCTTC
TRBV2	.	TRBD1	TRBJ1-5	CASTRSGQGYQPQHF	TGTGCCAGCACCCGTTCGGGACAGGGATATCAGCCCCAGCATTTT
TRBV6-1	.	TRBD1	TRBJ1-5	CASRSGGESNQPQHF	TGTGCCAGCAGATCAGGGGGCGAGAGCAATCAGCCCCAGCATTTT
TRBV7-9	.	TRBD1	TRBJ2-7	CASSSNHLTGGASYEQYF	TGTGCCAGCAGCTCAAACCACCTCACAGGGGGCGCCTCCTACGAGCAGTACTTC
TRBV5-3	.	.	TRBJ1-2	CARSFTGHYGYTF	TGTGCCAGAAGCTTCACAGGGCACTATGGCTACACCTTC
TRBV2	.	.	TRBJ2-2	CASSAITGELFF	TGTGCCAGCAGCGCTATAACCGGGGAGCTGTTTTTT
TRBV4-2	.	.	TRBJ2-7	CASSQAGETNEQYF	TGTGCCAGCAGCCAAGCGGGAGAAACAAACGAGCAGTACTTC
TRBV5-1	.	TRBD2	TRBJ2-3	CASSLVLAGADTQYF	TGCGCCAGCAGCTTGGTACTAGCGGGCGCAGATACGCAGTATTTT